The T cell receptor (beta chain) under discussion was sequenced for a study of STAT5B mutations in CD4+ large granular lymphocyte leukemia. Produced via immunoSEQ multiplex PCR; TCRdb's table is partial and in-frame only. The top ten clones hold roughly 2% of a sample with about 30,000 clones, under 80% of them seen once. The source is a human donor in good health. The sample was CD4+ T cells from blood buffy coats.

Written as DNA, the CDR3 is TGTGCCAGCAGCTTAGTAGTTCCTTCACAGGACCAATACTCTGGAAACACCATATATTTT. Translated, it gives CASSLVVPSQDQYSGNTIYF. This sequence joins TRBV7-6 and TRBJ1-3, with D perhaps matching TRBD1 (5 bases). The CDR3 is 20 amino acids. The V end was cut by 1 base, the J end by 0 bases, with 22 bases between. Germline CDR1 and CDR2: SGHVS and FNYEAQ. Complete variable domain (other parts from reference TRBV7-6 and TRBJ1-3): GAGVSQSPRYKVTKRGQDVALRCDPISGHVSLYWYRQALGQGPEFLTYFNYEAQQDKSGLPNDRFSAERPEGSISTLTIQRTEQRDSAMYRCASSLVVPSQDQYSGNTIYFGEGSWLTVV.